Detailed here is one T cell receptor beta chain. Its antigen target is currently unknown. No base quality values were provided; no much bigger clone lies one nucleotide off. The data stem from a study of blood T cell repertoires in COVID-19 (TCRdb year 2020). The study in broad terms: Samples from collaborators originated in the United States, Italy and Spain and spanned both the acute and convalescent phases of COVID-19. Deeply sampled blood TCRbeta repertoires from subjects exposed to, actively infected with, or recovered from COVID-19 were included in the dataset. A de-identified subject ID, COVID-19 status, age in years and sex were almost always included in the sample metadata. Where HLA class I and class II types were available, the types were taken from metadata supplied by the sample provider, not from assay-based typing. The prospective study material was composed of cDNA or gDNA derived from T cells, B-cell-depleted T cells, or PBMCs. Samples came from the ongoing ImmuneRACE study (first 160 participants) plus 1,254 subjects from 6 global collaborators. The repertoires were released in a freely available public database intended as a resource for research on the immune response to SARS-CoV-2. Study-wide conclusions, independent of this receptor: How much clinical and demographic metadata was included differed by source and by participant, and the metadata was provided uncurated.

V and J lose 7 bases and 6 bases, and a span of 12 bases separates them. CDR1 MNHNY and CDR2 SVGAGI are derived from the germline V gene (reference sequence). Including cysteine and phenylalanine, the CDR3 has 13 amino acids. The retained sequence is limited to the CDR3, 39 bases, with the frame set at the first base. The immunoSEQ Assay, a bias-controlled multiplex PCR, was used to amplify TCRbeta CDR3 regions from genomic DNA. The paper's processing steps were these. The number of nucleated cells in each sample was estimated by amplification of reference gene primers within the assay. To quantify the absolute abundance of each unique TCRbeta CDR3 rearrangement, sequence reads were collapsed and filtered. For each sample, productive Simpson clonality was calculated as the square root of Simpson's diversity index across productive rearrangements. TCRdb provides this immuneACCESS table in a form limited to in-frame rearrangements. Some clones are lacking; in checked studies, under half of them reflect an unresolved V gene, and why the rest are absent is not known. V, J and clone size were drawn from that table, and D and trimming were deduced from the DNA. This sample lists 95,000 to 110,000 clones; around 90% were detected once. 3% to 3.5% of the sample belongs to the ten largest clones.

Collaborating institutions collected whole blood in K2EDTA tubes following their own protocols. Collaborator samples were shipped for TCRbeta analysis as frozen whole blood, isolated PBMCs, or DNA extracted from either sample type. The sequence was collected from a man aged 50-60 years in a cohort sampled during active COVID-19. The specimen was peripheral blood. Rearrangement joined TRBV6-6 to TRBJ2-2, with no confident D gene call. In nucleotides, the sequence is TGTGCCAGCATACCTACGCGGTCCGGGGAGCTGTTTTTT. Its translation is CASIPTRSGELFF.